This TCR beta chain was profiled in a study of long-term antiretroviral therapy in people with HIV. Whole-study findings and limits: Information pertaining to ART adherence, viral resistance or therapeutic modifications was not obtained. Controls showed broader CDR3 length ranges than did the HIV repertoires.

The V gene's germline CDR1 is LNHDA and CDR2 SQIVND (reference sequence). The CDR3 is made up of 22 amino acids. The J segment lost 6 bases and the V segment lost 6 bases, leaving 30 bases of the junction unmatched. Running of the v3.0 immunoSEQ assay took place at survey level. The method was immunoSEQ multiplex PCR; TCRdb's version includes in-frame clones alone and lacks a portion of them. Among 20,000 to 25,000 clones listed, around 95% were seen once. Researchers secured at least one pre-ART and at least two post-ART PBMC samples from each donor. Concerning this clone itself: The antigen is unknown.

The receptor was derived from a woman between 45 and 60 years old with HIV. The rearrangement links TRBV19 to TRBJ2-7, with 12 bases that match TRBD1. Sequencing used unsorted PBMCs, obtained about 4.7 years after starting antiretroviral therapy. CDR3 in amino acids: CASSQVGTGGVSYQTRLSEQYF. CDR3 bases: TGTGCCAGTAGCCAAGTCGGGACAGGGGGCGTCTCATACCAAACGCGTCTCTCCGAGCAGTACTTC.